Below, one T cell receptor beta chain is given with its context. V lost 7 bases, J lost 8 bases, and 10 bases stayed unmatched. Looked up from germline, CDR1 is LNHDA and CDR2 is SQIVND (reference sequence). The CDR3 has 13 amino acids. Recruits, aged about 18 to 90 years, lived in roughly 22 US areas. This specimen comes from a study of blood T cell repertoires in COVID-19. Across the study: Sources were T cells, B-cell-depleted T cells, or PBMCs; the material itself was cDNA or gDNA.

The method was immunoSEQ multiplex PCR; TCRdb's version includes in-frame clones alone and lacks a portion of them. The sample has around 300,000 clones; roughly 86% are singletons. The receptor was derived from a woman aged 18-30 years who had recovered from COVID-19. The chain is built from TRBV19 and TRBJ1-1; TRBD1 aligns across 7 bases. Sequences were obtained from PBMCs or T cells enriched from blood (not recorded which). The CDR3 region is CASIRQGGLEAFF. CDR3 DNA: TGTGCCAGTATTAGGCAGGGGGGACTCGAAGCTTTCTTT. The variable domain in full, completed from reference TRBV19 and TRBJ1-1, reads DGGITQSPKYLFRKEGQNVTLSCEQNLNHDAMYWYRQDPGQGLRLIYYSQIVNDFQKGDIAEGYSVSREKKESFPLTVTSAQKNPTAFYLCASIRQGGLEAFFGQGTRLTVV.